This note documents a single T cell receptor (beta chain) sequence. The antigen remains undetermined. The read ends 3 residues shy of where the CDR3 ends; the end is completed using the germline J gene. The entry originates in a study of Tregs in tolerant kidney transplant recipients. Looking at the study overall: Recipients received nonmyeloablative bone marrow transplants from related graft donors, with transient mixed chimerism. Points from the study as a whole: Validation in larger populations is needed because few patients were studied. Donor-specific Treg expansion exceeded global Treg expansion in tolerant patients, suggesting antigen drive.

Using immunoSEQ multiplex PCR, the repertoire was profiled, and TCRdb retains in-frame clones only, with some absent. This sample contains 50,000 or so clones. The germline V gene has CDR1 MNHEY and CDR2 SVGEGT. V lost 5 bases and J 3 bases, leaving 5 bases between the germline ends. The CDR3 has 11 residues. The sequence was collected from a human donor who received a combined kidney and bone marrow transplant. The source was CD4+ T cells from blood, collected before the transplant. The chain employs TRBV6-2 or TRBV6-3 and TRBJ2-7, with D uncertain. The CDR3 protein is CASSPLYEQYF. Incomplete CDR3 DNA: TGTGCCAGCAGTCCACTCTACGAG.